The TCR beta chain described here comes from a study of T-cell reconstitution after alpha-beta-depleted transplantation in children. Broader study findings: One year post-transplant, T-cell counts and diversity were largely derived from T cells produced anew.

Unique molecular identifiers were built into the TCRbeta library. TCRdb used MiXCR to reprocess the PCR reads, holding one entry per CDR3 protein. The sample carries around 250,000 distinct CDR3 sequences, roughly a quarter recorded once. The CDR3 is 12 amino acids. V lost 2 bases and J 12 bases, leaving 12 bases between the germline ends. CDR1 is SGHDT, CDR2 YYEEEE, per germline. There are many counts of this clonotype. Its antigen remains unknown. This clonotype was obtained from a girl aged 2 to 9 with Fanconi anemia, due to receive a stem cell transplant. Material: PBMCs, obtained before TCRalphabeta/CD19-depleted stem cell transplant. The chain carries TRBV5-6 and TRBJ2-4, with no clear D. The CDR3 loop reads CASSLPSSAQYF. The CDR3 nucleotides read TGTGCCAGCAGCTTACCATCTAGTGCTCAGTACTTC.